This T cell receptor beta chain was retrieved from a study of HIV-infected patients and healthy controls. Study-wide findings and caveats: Study cohorts differed slightly in age and sex, but this did not explain diversity differences.

At least ten counts were recorded for this clonotype. Its specificity is not known. cDNA was made from 500 ng RNA using alpha and beta constant primers. Alpha and beta chain libraries were made separately by chain-specific third strand synthesis with multiplexing indices. Each cDNA molecule was barcoded, and a single primer pair amplified each chain. TCRdb fed the 5' RACE reads into MiXCR, producing one record per CDR3 protein. Of roughly 14,000 distinct CDR3 sequences in the sample, 7% are singletons; the top ten hold 8% to 9.5%. This CDR3 region has 13 residues. Germline assignment: CDR1 MNHEY and CDR2 SVGEGT. Deletions cut 6 bases from V and 4 bases from J, with 13 bases between. Whole blood was used without fractionation, so all unsorted peripheral T cells were included.

The sample comprised blood. This clonotype was sampled from an adult in good health. This rearrangement joins TRBV6-2 or TRBV6-3 to TRBJ2-7; TRBD1 might be the D (7 bases). The CDR3 coding sequence is TGTGCCAGCAGGAGGACAGGAGGGTACGAGCAGTACTTC. It yields the protein CASRRTGGYEQYF.